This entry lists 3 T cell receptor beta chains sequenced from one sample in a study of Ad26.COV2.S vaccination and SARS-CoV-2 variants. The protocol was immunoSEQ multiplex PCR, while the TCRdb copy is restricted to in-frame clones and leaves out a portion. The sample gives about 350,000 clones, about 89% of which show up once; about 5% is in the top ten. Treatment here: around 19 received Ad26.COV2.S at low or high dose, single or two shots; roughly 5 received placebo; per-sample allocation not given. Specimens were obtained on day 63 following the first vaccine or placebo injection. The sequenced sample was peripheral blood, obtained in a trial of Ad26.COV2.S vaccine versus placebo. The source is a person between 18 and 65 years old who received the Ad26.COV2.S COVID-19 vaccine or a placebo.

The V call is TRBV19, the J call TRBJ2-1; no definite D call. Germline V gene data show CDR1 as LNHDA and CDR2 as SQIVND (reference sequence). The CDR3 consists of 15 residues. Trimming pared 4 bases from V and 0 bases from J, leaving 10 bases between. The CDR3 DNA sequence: TGTGCCAGTAGTAACGGGCCCCCCTCCTACAATGAGCAGTTCTTC. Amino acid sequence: CASSNGPPSYNEQFF. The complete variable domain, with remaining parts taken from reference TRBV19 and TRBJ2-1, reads DGGITQSPKYLFRKEGQNVTLSCEQNLNHDAMYWYRQDPGQGLRLIYYSQIVNDFQKGDIAEGYSVSREKKESFPLTVTSAQKNPTAFYLCASSNGPPSYNEQFFGPGTRLTVL.

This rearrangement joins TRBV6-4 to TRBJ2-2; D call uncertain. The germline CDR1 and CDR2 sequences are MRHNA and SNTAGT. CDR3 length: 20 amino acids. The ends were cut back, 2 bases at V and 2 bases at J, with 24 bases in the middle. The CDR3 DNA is TGTGCCAGCAGTGACCCCCGTTGGGTGGTTACAGCCCTTAACACCGGGGAGCTGTTTTTT. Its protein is CASSDPRWVVTALNTGELFF.

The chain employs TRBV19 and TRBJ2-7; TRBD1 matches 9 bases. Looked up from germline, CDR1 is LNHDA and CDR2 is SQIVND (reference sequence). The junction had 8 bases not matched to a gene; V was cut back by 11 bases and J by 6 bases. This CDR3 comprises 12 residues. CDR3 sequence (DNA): TGTGCCGCGGGGACAGGGATCAGCGAGCAGTACTTC. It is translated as CAAGTGISEQYF.